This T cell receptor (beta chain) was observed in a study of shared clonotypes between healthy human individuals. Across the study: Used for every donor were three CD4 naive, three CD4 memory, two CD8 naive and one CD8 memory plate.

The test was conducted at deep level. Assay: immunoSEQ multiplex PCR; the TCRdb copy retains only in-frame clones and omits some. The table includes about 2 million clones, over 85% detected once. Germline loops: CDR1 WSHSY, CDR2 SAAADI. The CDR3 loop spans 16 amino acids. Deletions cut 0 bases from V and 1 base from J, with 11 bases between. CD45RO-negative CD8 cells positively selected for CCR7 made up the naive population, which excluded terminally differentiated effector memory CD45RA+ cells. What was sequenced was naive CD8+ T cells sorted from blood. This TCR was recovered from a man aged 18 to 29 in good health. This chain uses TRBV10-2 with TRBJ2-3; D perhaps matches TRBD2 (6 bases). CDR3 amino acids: CASSESSSGRTDTQYF. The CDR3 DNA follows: TGCGCCAGCAGTGAGTCGAGTAGCGGACGCACAGATACGCAGTATTTT.